This T cell receptor (beta chain) comes out of a study of early T cells in non-severe SARS-CoV-2 infection. Study-wide points: The matching step, a VDJdb search, favored anti-spike CD8 responses and missed private and CD4 specificities.

To note about this clonotype: Its target is not known.

CDR3 size: 13 residues. CDR1 SEHNR and CDR2 FQNEAQ come from the germline V gene (reference sequence). With 3 bases removed from V and 4 bases from J, the gap between germline ends came to 8 bases. Unique molecular identifier tags were affixed to discrete cDNA molecules. TCRdb re-analysed the 5' RACE reads in MiXCR, keeping a single row per CDR3 protein. The data contain roughly 45,000 distinct CDR3 sequences, about 11% of them singletons. Sequencing was done on a sample of whole blood. This TCR was recovered from an adult who was a healthcare worker with PCR-confirmed SARS-CoV-2 infection or an uninfected control (not recorded which). This chain joins TRBV7-9 and TRBJ2-3; D is unclear. The CDR3 coding sequence is TGTGCCAGCAGCTTTACATTAGCAGATACGCAGTATTTT. It codes for CASSFTLADTQYF.